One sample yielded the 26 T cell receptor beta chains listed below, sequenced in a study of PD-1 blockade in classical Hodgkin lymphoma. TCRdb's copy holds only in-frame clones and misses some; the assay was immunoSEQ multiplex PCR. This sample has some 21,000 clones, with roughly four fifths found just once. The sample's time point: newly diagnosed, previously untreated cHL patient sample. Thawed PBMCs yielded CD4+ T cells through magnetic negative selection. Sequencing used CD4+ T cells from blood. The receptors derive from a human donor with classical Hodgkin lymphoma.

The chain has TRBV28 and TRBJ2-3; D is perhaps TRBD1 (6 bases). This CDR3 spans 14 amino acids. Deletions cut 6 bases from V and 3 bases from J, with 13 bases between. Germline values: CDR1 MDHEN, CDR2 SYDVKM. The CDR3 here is CASRPQGLTDTQYF. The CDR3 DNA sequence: TGTGCCAGCAGGCCACAGGGATTGACAGATACGCAGTATTTT.

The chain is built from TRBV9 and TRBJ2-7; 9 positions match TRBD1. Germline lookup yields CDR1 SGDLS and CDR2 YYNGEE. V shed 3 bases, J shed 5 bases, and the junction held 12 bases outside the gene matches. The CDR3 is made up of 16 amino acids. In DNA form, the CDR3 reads TGTGCCAGCAGCGCTCGACAGGGGGAGGTACTGGACGAGCAGTACTTC. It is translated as CASSARQGEVLDEQYF. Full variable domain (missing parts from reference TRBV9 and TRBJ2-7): DSGVTQTPKHLITATGQRVTLRCSPRSGDLSVYWYQQSLDQGLQFLIQYYNGEERAKGNILERFSAQQFPDLHSELNLSSLELGDSALYFCASSARQGEVLDEQYFGPGTRLTVT.

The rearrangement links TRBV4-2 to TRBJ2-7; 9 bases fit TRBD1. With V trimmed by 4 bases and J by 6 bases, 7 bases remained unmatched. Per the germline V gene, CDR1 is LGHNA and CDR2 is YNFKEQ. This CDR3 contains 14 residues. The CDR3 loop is CASSLAGQGGEQYF. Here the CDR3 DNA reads TGTGCCAGCAGCCTTGCGGGACAGGGAGGCGAGCAGTACTTC.

CDR3 region: CAAAVGAHSGNTIYF. The CDR3 DNA reads as TGTGCCGCCGCGGTCGGGGCCCACTCTGGAAACACCATATATTTT. The chain joins TRBV6-5 to TRBJ1-3; D possibly corresponds to TRBD1 (5 bases). Germline CDR1 MNHEY, CDR2 SVGAGI. The CDR3 contains 15 residues. V was trimmed by 11 bases and J by 0 bases, leaving 17 bases between them.

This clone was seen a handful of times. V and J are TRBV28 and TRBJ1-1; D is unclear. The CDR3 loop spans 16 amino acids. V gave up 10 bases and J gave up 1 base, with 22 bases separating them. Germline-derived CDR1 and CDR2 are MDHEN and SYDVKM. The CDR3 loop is CAIGSRGSYGNTEAFF. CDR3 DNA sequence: TGTGCCATTGGTAGCCGGGGTTCTTACGGGAACACTGAAGCTTTCTTT.

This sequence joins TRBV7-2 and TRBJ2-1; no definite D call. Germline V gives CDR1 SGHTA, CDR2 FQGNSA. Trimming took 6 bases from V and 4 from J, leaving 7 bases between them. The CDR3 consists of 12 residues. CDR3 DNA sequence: TGTGCCAGCAGGGCGCGGTACAATGAGCAGTTCTTC. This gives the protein CASRARYNEQFF.

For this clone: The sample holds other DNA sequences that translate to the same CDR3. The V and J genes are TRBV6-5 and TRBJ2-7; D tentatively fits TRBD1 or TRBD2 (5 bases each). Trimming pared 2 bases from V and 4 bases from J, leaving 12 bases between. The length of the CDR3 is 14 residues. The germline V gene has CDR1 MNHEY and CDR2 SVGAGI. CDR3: CASSYRGRTYEQYF. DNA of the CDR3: TGTGCCAGCAGTTACCGGGGCCGTACGTACGAGCAGTACTTC.

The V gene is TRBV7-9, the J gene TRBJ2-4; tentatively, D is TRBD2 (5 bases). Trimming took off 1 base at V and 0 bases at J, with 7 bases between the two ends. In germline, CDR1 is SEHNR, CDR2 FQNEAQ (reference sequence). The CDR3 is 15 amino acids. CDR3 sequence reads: CASSLGGLAKNIQYF. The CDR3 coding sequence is TGTGCCAGCAGCTTAGGCGGACTAGCCAAAAACATTCAGTACTTC.

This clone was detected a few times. The CDR3, as DNA: TGTGCCAGCAGGGCGCGGGGCAGCAATCAGCCCCAGCATTTT. This codes for CASRARGSNQPQHF. V gene TRBV16 combines with J gene TRBJ1-5, with a weak D call TRBD1 (5 bases). Trimming stripped 6 bases from V and 1 base from J, with 10 bases between. This CDR3 is built from 14 residues. CDR1 and CDR2 from the germline V gene are KGHSY and FQNENV.

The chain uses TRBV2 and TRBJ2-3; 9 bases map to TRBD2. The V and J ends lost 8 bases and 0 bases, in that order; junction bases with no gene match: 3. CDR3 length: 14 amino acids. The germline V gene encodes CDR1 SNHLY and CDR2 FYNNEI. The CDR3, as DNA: TGTGCCAGCTTGCTAGCGGGAAGCACAGATACGCAGTATTTT. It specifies CASLLAGSTDTQYF. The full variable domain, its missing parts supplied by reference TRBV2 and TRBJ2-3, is EPEVTQTPSHQVTQMGQEVILRCVPISNHLYFYWYRQILGQKVEFLVSFYNNEISEKSEIFDDQFSVERPDGSNFTLKIRSTKLEDSAMYFCASLLAGSTDTQYFGPGTRLTVL.

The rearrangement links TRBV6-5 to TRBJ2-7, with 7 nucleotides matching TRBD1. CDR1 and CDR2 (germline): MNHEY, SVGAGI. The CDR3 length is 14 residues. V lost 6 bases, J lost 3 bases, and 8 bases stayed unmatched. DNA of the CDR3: TGTGCCAGCAGCAACAGGGGAGAGCTCTACGAGCAGTACTTC. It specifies CASSNRGELYEQYF.

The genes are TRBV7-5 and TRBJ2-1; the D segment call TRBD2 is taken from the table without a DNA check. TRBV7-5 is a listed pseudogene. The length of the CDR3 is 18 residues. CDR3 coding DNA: TGTGCCAGAAGCTTAGTTGGACTAGTGGTGGGGTCCTACAATGAGCAGTTCTTC. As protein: CARSLVGLVVGSYNEQFF.

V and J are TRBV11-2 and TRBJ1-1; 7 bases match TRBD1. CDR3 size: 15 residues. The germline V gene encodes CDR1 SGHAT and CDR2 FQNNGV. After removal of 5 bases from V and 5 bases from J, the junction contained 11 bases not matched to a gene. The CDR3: CASSPSDRVGTEAFF. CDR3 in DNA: TGTGCCAGCAGCCCATCCGACAGGGTGGGGACTGAAGCTTTCTTT.

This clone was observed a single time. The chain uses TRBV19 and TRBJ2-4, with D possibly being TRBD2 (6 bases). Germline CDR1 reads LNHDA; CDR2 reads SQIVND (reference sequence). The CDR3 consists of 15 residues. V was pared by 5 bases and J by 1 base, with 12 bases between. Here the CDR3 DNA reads TGTGCCAGTAGTCGGCGGGACCCCGCCAAAAACATTCAGTACTTC. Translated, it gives CASSRRDPAKNIQYF.

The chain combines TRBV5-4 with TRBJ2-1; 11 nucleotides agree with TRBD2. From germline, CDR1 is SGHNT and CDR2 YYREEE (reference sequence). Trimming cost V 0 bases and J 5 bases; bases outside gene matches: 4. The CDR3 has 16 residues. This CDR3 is CASSLGTSGPHNEQFF. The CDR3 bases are TGTGCCAGCAGCTTGGGGACTAGCGGGCCCCACAATGAGCAGTTCTTC.

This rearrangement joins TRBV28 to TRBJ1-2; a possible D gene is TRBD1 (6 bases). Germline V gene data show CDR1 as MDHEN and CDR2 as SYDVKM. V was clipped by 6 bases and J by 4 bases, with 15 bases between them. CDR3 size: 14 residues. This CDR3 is CASRPNRESYGYTF. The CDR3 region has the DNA TGTGCCAGCAGGCCTAACAGGGAATCCTATGGCTACACCTTC.

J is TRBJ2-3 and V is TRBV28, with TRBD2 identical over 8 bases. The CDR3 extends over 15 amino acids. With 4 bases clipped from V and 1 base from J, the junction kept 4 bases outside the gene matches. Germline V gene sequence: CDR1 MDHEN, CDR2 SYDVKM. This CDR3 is CASSYSGTGTDTQYF. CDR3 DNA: TGTGCCAGCAGTTATAGCGGGACCGGCACAGATACGCAGTATTTT.

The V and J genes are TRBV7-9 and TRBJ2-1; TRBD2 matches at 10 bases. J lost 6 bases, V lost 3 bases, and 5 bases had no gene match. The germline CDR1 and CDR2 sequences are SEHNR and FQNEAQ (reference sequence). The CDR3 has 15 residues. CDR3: CASSFLASGSNEQFF. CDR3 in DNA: TGTGCCAGCAGCTTTCTGGCTAGCGGGAGCAATGAGCAGTTCTTC.

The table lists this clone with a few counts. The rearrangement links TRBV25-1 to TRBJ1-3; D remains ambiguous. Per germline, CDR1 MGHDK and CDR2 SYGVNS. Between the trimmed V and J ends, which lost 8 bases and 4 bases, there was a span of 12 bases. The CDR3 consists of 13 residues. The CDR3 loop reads CASSAPGGNTIYF. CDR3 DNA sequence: TGTGCCAGCTCCGCCCCCGGGGGAAACACCATATATTTT.

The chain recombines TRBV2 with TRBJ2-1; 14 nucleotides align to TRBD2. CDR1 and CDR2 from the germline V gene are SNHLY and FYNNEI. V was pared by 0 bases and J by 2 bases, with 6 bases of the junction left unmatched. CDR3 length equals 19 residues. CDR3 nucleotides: TGTGCCAGCAGTGAAGCCTGGACTAGCGGGAGGAGAACCTACAATGAGCAGTTCTTC. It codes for CASSEAWTSGRRTYNEQFF. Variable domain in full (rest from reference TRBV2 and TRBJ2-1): EPEVTQTPSHQVTQMGQEVILRCVPISNHLYFYWYRQILGQKVEFLVSFYNNEISEKSEIFDDQFSVERPDGSNFTLKIRSTKLEDSAMYFCASSEAWTSGRRTYNEQFFGPGTRLTVL.

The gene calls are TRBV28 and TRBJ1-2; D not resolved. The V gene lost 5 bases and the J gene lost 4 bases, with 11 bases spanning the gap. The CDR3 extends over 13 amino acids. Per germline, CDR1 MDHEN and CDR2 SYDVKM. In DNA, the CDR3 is TGTGCCAGCAGTACCCCCGCTTCCTATGGCTACACCTTC. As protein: CASSTPASYGYTF.

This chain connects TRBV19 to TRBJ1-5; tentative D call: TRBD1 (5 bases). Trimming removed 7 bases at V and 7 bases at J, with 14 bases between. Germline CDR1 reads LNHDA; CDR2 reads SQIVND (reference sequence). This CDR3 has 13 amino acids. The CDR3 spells CASMGRDGQPQHF. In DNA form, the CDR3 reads TGTGCCAGTATGGGGAGGGACGGCCAGCCCCAGCATTTT.

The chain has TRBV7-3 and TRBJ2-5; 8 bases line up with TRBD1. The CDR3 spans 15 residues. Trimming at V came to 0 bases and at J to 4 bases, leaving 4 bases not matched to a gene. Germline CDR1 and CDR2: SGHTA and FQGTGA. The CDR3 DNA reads TGTGCCAGCAGCTTAACCGCTGGACAGGGAGAGACCCAGTACTTC. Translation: CASSLTAGQGETQYF.

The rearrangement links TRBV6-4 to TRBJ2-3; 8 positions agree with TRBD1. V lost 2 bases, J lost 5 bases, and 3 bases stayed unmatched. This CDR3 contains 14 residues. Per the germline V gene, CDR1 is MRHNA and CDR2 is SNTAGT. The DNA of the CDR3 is TGTGCCAGCAGTGACGCAGGGGGCAGAGATACGCAGTATTTT. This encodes CASSDAGGRDTQYF.

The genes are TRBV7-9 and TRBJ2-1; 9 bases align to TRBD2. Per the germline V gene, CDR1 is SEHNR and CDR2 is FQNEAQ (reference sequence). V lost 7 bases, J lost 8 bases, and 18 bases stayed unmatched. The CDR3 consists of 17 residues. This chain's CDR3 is CASIPGSYSGSLDEQFF. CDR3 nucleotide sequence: TGTGCCAGCATCCCGGGGAGCTATAGCGGGAGTCTCGATGAGCAGTTCTTC.

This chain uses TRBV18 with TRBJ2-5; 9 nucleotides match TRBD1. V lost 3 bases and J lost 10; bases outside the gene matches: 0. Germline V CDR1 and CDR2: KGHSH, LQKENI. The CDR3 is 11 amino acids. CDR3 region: CASSPDRGQYF. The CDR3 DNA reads TGTGCCAGCTCACCGGACAGGGGCCAGTACTTC.